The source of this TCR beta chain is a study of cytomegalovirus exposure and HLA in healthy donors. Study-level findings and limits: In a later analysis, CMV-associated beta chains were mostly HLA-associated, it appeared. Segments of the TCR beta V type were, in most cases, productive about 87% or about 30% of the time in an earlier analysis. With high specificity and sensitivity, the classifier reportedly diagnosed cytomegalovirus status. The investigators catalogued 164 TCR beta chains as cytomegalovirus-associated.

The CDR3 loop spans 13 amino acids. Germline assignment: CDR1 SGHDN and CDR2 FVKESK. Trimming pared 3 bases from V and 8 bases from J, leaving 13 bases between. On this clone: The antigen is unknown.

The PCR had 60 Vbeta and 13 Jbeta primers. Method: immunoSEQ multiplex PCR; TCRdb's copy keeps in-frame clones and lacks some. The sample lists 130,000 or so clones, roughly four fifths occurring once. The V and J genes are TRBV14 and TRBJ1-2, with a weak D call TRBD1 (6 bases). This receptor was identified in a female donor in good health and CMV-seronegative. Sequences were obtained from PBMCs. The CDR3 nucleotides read TGTGCCAGCAGCCAGTTTCAGGGGCGCGGCTACACCTTC. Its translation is CASSQFQGRGYTF. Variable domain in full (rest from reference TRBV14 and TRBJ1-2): EAGVTQFPSHSVIEKGQTVTLRCDPISGHDNLYWYRRVMGKEIKFLLHFVKESKQDESGMPNNRFLAERTGGTYSTLKVQPAELEDSGVYFCASSQFQGRGYTFGSGTRLTVV.